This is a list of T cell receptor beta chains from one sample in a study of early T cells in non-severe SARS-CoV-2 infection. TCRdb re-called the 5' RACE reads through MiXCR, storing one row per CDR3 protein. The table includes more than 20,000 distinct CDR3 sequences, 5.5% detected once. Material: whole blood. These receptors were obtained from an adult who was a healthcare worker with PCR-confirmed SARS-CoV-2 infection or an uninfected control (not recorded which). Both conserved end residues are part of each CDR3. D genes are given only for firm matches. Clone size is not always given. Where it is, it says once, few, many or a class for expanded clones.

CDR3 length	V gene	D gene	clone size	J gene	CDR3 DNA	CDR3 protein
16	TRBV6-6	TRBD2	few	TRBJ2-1	TGTGCCAGCAGTCCGGGACTAGCGGGGGGGTACAATGAGCAGTTCTTC	CASSPGLAGGYNEQFF
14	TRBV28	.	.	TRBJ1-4	TGTGCCAGCAGTTTCAGTCAGGGTGGGGAAAAACTGTTTTTT	CASSFSQGGEKLFF
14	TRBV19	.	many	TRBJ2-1	TGTGCCAGTGATTCAGCGAGCTCCTACAATGAGCAGTTCTTC	CASDSASSYNEQFF
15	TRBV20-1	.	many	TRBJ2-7	TGCAGTGCTAGAGATACGGGGACGGGCTCCTACGAGCAGTACTTC	CSARDTGTGSYEQYF
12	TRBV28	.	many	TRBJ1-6	TGTGCCAGTGGACAGCCTAATTCACCCCTCCACTTT	CASGQPNSPLHF
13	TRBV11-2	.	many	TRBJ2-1	TGTGCCAGCAGCCGAACGGACCCACCAGAGCAGTTCTTC	CASSRTDPPEQFF
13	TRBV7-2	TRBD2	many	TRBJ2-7	TGTGCCAGCAGCTTTGGGGGGGTCTACGAGCAGTACTTC	CASSFGGVYEQYF
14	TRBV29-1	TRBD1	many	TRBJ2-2	TGCAGCGCCAGACGGACAGGGTCGCCCGGGGAGCTGTTTTTT	CSARRTGSPGELFF
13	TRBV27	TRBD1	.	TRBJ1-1	TGTGCCAGCAGTTTTCGACAGGGGGCAGAAGCTTTCTTT	CASSFRQGAEAFF
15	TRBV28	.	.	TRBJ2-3	TGTGCCAGCAGCCCGCCTAGGACTAGCACAGATACGCAGTATTTT	CASSPPRTSTDTQYF
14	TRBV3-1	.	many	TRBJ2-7	TGTGCCAGCAGCCAAGACCACTACTCCTACGAGCAGTACTTC	CASSQDHYSYEQYF
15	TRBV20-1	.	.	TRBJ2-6	TGCAGTGCCCAAGGGGCAGGCTCCGGGGCCAACGTCCTGACTTTC	CSAQGAGSGANVLTF
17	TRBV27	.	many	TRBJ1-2	TGTGCCAGCAGTTTATTATCATCAGAAGGGGCCCTCTATGGCTACACCTTC	CASSLLSSEGALYGYTF
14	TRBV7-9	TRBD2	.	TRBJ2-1	TGTGCCAGCAACTTGGGACTAGCGGGGGATGAGCAGATCTTC	CASNLGLAGDEQIF
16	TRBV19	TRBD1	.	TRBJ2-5	TGTGCCAGTAGTACGACCGGGACAGGGCTTGAGGAGACCCAGTACTTC	CASSTTGTGLEETQYF
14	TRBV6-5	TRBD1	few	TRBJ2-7	TGTGCCAGCAGTCTCCGGGACAGCCGCTACGAGCAGTACTTC	CASSLRDSRYEQYF
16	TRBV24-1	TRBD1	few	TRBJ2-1	TGTGCCACCAGTGACCCTGACAGGGGAGACTACAATGAGCAGTTCTTC	CATSDPDRGDYNEQFF
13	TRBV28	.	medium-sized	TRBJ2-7	TGTGCCTGCCGGGGGCCGGGGATCCACGAGCAGTACTTC	CACRGPGIHEQYF
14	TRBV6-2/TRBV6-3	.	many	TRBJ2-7	TGTGCCAGCACCCAGGGTTCCGGTCCCTACGAGCAGTACTTC	CASTQGSGPYEQYF